These 18 T cell receptor beta chains originate from one sample sequenced in a study of glioma-infiltrating T cells. TCR alpha and beta CDR3 regions were amplified from RNA using iRepertoire nested multiplex PCR. TCRdb itself ran the multiplex PCR reads through MiXCR, one entry per CDR3 protein. The data hold tens of thousands of distinct CDR3 sequences, with 35% to 45% observed a single time. The sample taken for sequencing was glioma tissue, nonneoplastic brain tissue, or PBMCs (not recorded which). The receptor set was obtained from a human donor with low-grade glioma or glioblastoma, undergoing nonglioma brain surgery, or in good health (not recorded which).

Ten or more counts support this clonotype. The V gene is TRBV11-2, the J gene TRBJ2-7, with TRBD1 matching over 7 bases. Germline V gene lookup returns CDR1 SGHAT and CDR2 FQNNGV. Trimming at V came to 0 bases and at J to 3 bases, leaving 5 bases not matched to a gene. The CDR3 extends over 15 amino acids. CDR3 region: CASSLEAQGIYEQYF. The CDR3, as DNA: TGTGCCAGCAGCTTAGAAGCACAGGGGATCTACGAGCAGTACTTC.

Many counts were recorded for this clonotype. The gene calls are TRBV6-1 and TRBJ1-2, with D possibly being TRBD1 (6 bases). The germline V gene encodes CDR1 MNHNS and CDR2 SASEGT. This CDR3 comprises 15 residues. V lost 6 bases, J lost 4 bases, and 18 bases lay in between. The CDR3 bases are TGTGCCAGCAGCCCTGGACAGTTTTGGGTCTATGGCTACACCTTC. Translated, it gives CASSPGQFWVYGYTF.

Of note for this clonotype: It is likely a read error, because the conserved phenylalanine at the end of the CDR3 is missing. The CDR3 coding sequence is TGTGCCAGCAGCCGCCCGCTTAGCGGGGGGGCGAGTACGCAGTATTCT. It yields the protein CASSRPLSGGASTQYS. The genes are TRBV7-6 and TRBJ2-3, with 11 nucleotides matching TRBD2. There are 16 residues in the CDR3. CDR1 and CDR2 (germline): SGHVS, FNYEAQ. Germline trimming cut 5 bases from V and 8 bases from J; bases unmatched to any gene: 12.

For this clonotype: Sequence at one end of the junction differs from germline and may be a read error. The CDR3: CSSLRGNTGDLFF. CDR3 DNA: TGTTCCAGCCTTAGGGGGAACACCGGGGATCTTTTTTTT. The chain employs TRBV27 and TRBJ2-2; perhaps TRBD1 as D (6 bases). The CDR3 spans 13 residues. Germline values: CDR1 MNHEY, CDR2 SMNVEV (reference sequence).

This clonotype was counted many times. The chain employs TRBV29-1 and TRBJ1-2; D remains unclear. CDR1 is SQVTM, CDR2 ANQGSEA, per germline. Trimming took off 6 bases at V and 5 bases at J, with 16 bases between the two ends. This CDR3 has 13 amino acids. The CDR3 sequence is CSVRFDRPYGYTF. The DNA of the CDR3 is TGCAGCGTACGATTTGACCGCCCTTATGGCTACACCTTC.

The sample holds many counts of this clonotype. Its ends do not fully match the called genes, so a read error is possible. This rearrangement joins TRBV20-1 to TRBJ1-2; D gene ambiguous. Per the germline V gene, CDR1 is DFQATT and CDR2 is SNEGSKA (reference sequence). The CDR3 length is 12 residues. The CDR3 region is CSARAGFDGYTF. In DNA form, the CDR3 reads TGCAGTGCGAGAGCAGGATTCGATGGCTACACCTTC.

In its sample, this clonotype was seen once. The conserved closing phenylalanine or tryptophan is absent in this CDR3, likely reflecting a read error. The V and J genes are TRBV12-3 or TRBV12-4 and TRBJ2-1; unclear D gene. The J call may not be correct, given that the DNA end is closer to TRBJ2-5. The CDR3 sequence is 15 residues long. Written as DNA, the CDR3 is TGTGCCAGCAGTTCAGTGGGGAAACGCCAAGAGACCCAGTACTCC. This encodes CASSSVGKRQETQYS.

This clonotype was observed many times. The rearrangement joins TRBV11-2 to TRBJ2-2; 8 bases are a match to TRBD2. V was pared by 2 bases and J by 0 bases, with 2 bases of the junction left unmatched. The CDR3 is 16 residues long. Per the germline V gene, CDR1 is SGHAT and CDR2 is FQNNGV. The CDR3, as DNA: TGTGCCAGCAGCTTAATCGGGGGGGCGAACACCGGGGAGCTGTTTTTT. Translation: CASSLIGGANTGELFF.

J is TRBJ1-5 and V is TRBV2, with D unclear. The CDR3 loop spans 16 amino acids. The germline gives CDR1 SNHLY, CDR2 FYNNEI. Trimming cost V 5 bases and J 6 bases, with 20 bases left between them. The CDR3 nucleotides are TGTGCCAGCAGTTTAAGCATCGGGTGGAGTAGTCAGCCCCAGCATTTT. The encoded protein is CASSLSIGWSSQPQHF. Looking up the rest from reference TRBV2 and TRBJ1-5 gives the full variable domain: EPEVTQTPSHQVTQMGQEVILRCVPISNHLYFYWYRQILGQKVEFLVSFYNNEISEKSEIFDDQFSVERPDGSNFTLKIRSTKLEDSAMYFCASSLSIGWSSQPQHFGDGTRLSIL.

This clonotype was detected many times. The chain uses TRBV3-1 and TRBJ2-3; 8 nucleotides match TRBD2. This CDR3 spans 18 amino acids. CDR1 and CDR2 (germline): LGHDT, YNNKEL (reference sequence). J gave up 2 bases and V 0 bases, and 10 bases lay outside the gene matches. This CDR3 is CASSQDIAGLDPTDTQYF. As DNA, the CDR3 is TGTGCCAGCAGCCAAGATATAGCGGGACTAGACCCCACAGATACGCAGTATTTT.

Many counts were recorded for this clonotype. The CDR3 sequence is CASSPTGYNEQFF. DNA of the CDR3: TGTGCCAGCAGTCCCACAGGGTACAATGAGCAGTTCTTC. The chain combines TRBV11-1 with TRBJ2-1, with D possibly TRBD1 on 6 matching bases. The germline V gene has CDR1 SGHAT and CDR2 FQDESV (reference sequence). The germline V and J ends were trimmed by 6 bases and 4 bases, with 10 bases remaining between them. This CDR3 is 13 amino acids long. The whole variable domain, filled in from reference TRBV11-1 and TRBJ2-1, reads EAEVAQSPRYKITEKSQAVAFWCDPISGHATLYWYRQILGQGPELLVQFQDESVVDDSQLPKDRFSAERLKGVDSTLKIQPAELGDSAMYLCASSPTGYNEQFFGPGTRLTVL.

This clonotype was seen only once. CDR3 residues: CASSYPTAEDTQYF. Written as DNA, the CDR3 is TGTGCCAGCAGTTACCCGACAGCCGAAGATACGCAGTATTTT. This chain links TRBV2 with TRBJ2-3, with a possible D match to TRBD1 (5 bases). Per germline, CDR1 SNHLY and CDR2 FYNNEI. This CDR3 is built from 14 residues. Trimming removed 5 bases at V and 5 bases at J, with 14 bases between.

In this sample, this clonotype turned up many times. The CDR3 DNA reads as TGTGCCAGCAGCCCTACCCCGGACAGTCTTTTCTATGGCTACACCTTC. This translates into CASSPTPDSLFYGYTF. The chain recombines TRBV6-1 with TRBJ1-2; D is possibly TRBD1 (6 bases). Between the trimmed V and J ends, which lost 6 bases and 4 bases, there was a span of 21 bases. The CDR3 loop spans 16 amino acids. CDR1 and CDR2 from the germline V gene are MNHNS and SASEGT.

This clonotype was recorded at least ten times. The CDR3 reads CASSYRAEETQYF. DNA of the CDR3: TGTGCCAGCAGTTATCGAGCGGAAGAGACCCAGTACTTC. The rearrangement links TRBV6-5 to TRBJ2-5; TRBD2 might be the D (5 bases). CDR1 is MNHEY, CDR2 SVGAGI, per germline. V shed 3 bases and J shed 3 bases, with 8 bases lying between them. The CDR3 length is 13 residues.

This clonotype was detected ten times or more. V usage is TRBV27 and J usage is TRBJ2-3; 7 bases map to TRBD2. Unmatched junction bases numbered 12, after V lost 6 bases and J lost 0 bases. This CDR3 contains 17 residues. Per germline, CDR1 MNHEY and CDR2 SMNVEV (reference sequence). CDR3: CASSQIRLAKSTDTQYF. The CDR3 DNA follows: TGTGCCAGCAGCCAAATTCGACTAGCAAAGAGCACAGATACGCAGTATTTT.

Concerning this clonotype itself: This may be a read error: a much more frequent sequence differs by one nucleotide. The final CDR3 position lacks the conserved phenylalanine or tryptophan, pointing to a likely read error. The chain combines TRBV7-6 with TRBJ2-7; D is undetermined. Per the germline V gene, CDR1 is SGHVS and CDR2 is FNYEAQ. Trimming cost V 2 bases and J 7 bases, with 12 bases left between them. The CDR3 runs to 13 residues. CDR3 coding DNA: TGTGCCAGCAGCTTACTGGTTATGTCAGAGCAGTACCTC. Its translation is CASSLLVMSEQYL.

In this sample, this clonotype turned up many times. V is TRBV7-9 and J is TRBJ1-2; D is perhaps TRBD1 (5 bases). Trimming stripped 0 bases from V and 4 bases from J, with 18 bases between. The CDR3 runs 17 residues. Looked up from germline, CDR1 is SEHNR and CDR2 is FQNEAQ (reference sequence). The CDR3 region has the DNA TGTGCCAGCAGCTTAGCATCCGAGCGGGGGTTAGGCTATGGCTACACCTTC. This encodes CASSLASERGLGYGYTF.

This clonotype was counted many times. The chain links TRBV7-2 to TRBJ2-3; no definite D call. V lost 5 bases and J 1 base, leaving 22 bases between the germline ends. CDR3 length equals 18 residues. Germline V gene sequence: CDR1 SGHTA, CDR2 FQGNSA. The CDR3 spells CASSPLPGTAWGTDTQYF. The CDR3 bases are TGTGCCAGCAGCCCCCTCCCTGGTACAGCGTGGGGCACAGATACGCAGTATTTT.